Listed below are T cell receptor beta chains from one sample, sequenced in a study of cytomegalovirus exposure and HLA in healthy donors. Libraries were prepared by immunoSEQ multiplex PCR; TCRdb keeps only in-frame clonotypes and omits some of them. The data contain fewer than 120,000 clones, about 92% of them singletons. Sequenced material: PBMCs. The receptors were gathered from a woman aged 18-35 years in good health and CMV-seronegative. Each CDR3 is given with its conserved first and last residue. The order of the fields is clone size, V gene, J gene, D gene, CDR3 protein, CDR3 DNA. D genes are given only for firm matches. The size field is filled for only some rows; it gives once, few, many or a size class.

clone_size: NA
v_call: TRBV27
j_call: TRBJ1-2
d_call: NA
cdr3_aa: CASSPVRGYGYTF
cdr3_nt: TGTGCCAGCTCCCCGGTAAGAGGCTATGGCTACACCTTC

clone_size: NA
v_call: TRBV7-8
j_call: TRBJ2-5
d_call: NA
cdr3_aa: CASSLTTREETQYF
cdr3_nt: TGTGCCAGCAGCTTAACCACTAGGGAAGAGACCCAGTACTTC

clone_size: NA
v_call: TRBV4-2
j_call: TRBJ2-1
d_call: TRBD2
cdr3_aa: CASSQGLPSGGENEQFF
cdr3_nt: TGTGCCAGCAGCCAAGGCCTCCCCAGCGGGGGGGAAAATGAGCAGTTCTTC

clone_size: once
v_call: TRBV7-2
j_call: TRBJ1-2
d_call: NA
cdr3_aa: CASSSRRVDYGYTF
cdr3_nt: TGTGCCAGCAGCTCTAGGAGGGTAGACTATGGCTACACCTTC

clone_size: NA
v_call: TRBV25-1
j_call: TRBJ2-1
d_call: TRBD2
cdr3_aa: CASSTGTSGSNEQFF
cdr3_nt: TGTGCCAGCTCCACCGGGACTAGCGGGAGCAATGAGCAGTTCTTC

clone_size: once
v_call: TRBV6-6
j_call: TRBJ2-6
d_call: NA
cdr3_aa: CASSYSGGPGANVLTF
cdr3_nt: TGTGCCAGCAGTTACTCCGGGGGGCCTGGGGCCAACGTCCTGACTTTC

clone_size: NA
v_call: TRBV4-2
j_call: TRBJ2-5
d_call: TRBD2
cdr3_aa: CASSQTGLAGGIQETQYF
cdr3_nt: TGTGCCAGCAGCCAAACGGGACTAGCGGGGGGGATCCAAGAGACCCAGTACTTC

clone_size: NA
v_call: TRBV6-1
j_call: TRBJ1-6
d_call: NA
cdr3_aa: CASTTSIGRGQVLHF
cdr3_nt: TGTGCCAGCACCACTTCGATTGGTAGAGGTCAAGTCCTCCACTTT

clone_size: NA
v_call: TRBV2
j_call: TRBJ1-5
d_call: NA
cdr3_aa: CASSGGAVNRLNQPQHF
cdr3_nt: TGTGCCAGCAGTGGGGGAGCTGTAAACAGACTAAATCAGCCCCAGCATTTT

clone_size: NA
v_call: TRBV9
j_call: TRBJ2-7
d_call: TRBD1
cdr3_aa: CASSGGQGSSYEQYF
cdr3_nt: TGTGCCAGCAGCGGAGGACAGGGTAGCTCCTACGAGCAGTACTTC

clone_size: NA
v_call: TRBV5-6
j_call: TRBJ1-1
d_call: NA
cdr3_aa: CASSWIGGLAEAFF
cdr3_nt: TGTGCCAGCAGCTGGATTGGGGGGTTGGCTGAAGCTTTCTTT

clone_size: NA
v_call: TRBV30
j_call: TRBJ2-2
d_call: NA
cdr3_aa: CAWSVRGRVTGELFF
cdr3_nt: TGTGCCTGGAGTGTGAGGGGGAGGGTCACCGGGGAGCTGTTTTTT

clone_size: NA
v_call: TRBV29-1
j_call: TRBJ2-5
d_call: NA
cdr3_aa: CSVEGGDWGRETQYF
cdr3_nt: TGCAGCGTTGAAGGGGGAGACTGGGGAAGAGAGACCCAGTACTTC

clone_size: NA
v_call: TRBV19
j_call: TRBJ2-2
d_call: TRBD1
cdr3_aa: CASTIRQGKRAGELFF
cdr3_nt: TGTGCCAGTACCATAAGACAGGGGAAGCGAGCCGGGGAGCTGTTTTTT

clone_size: NA
v_call: TRBV4-1
j_call: TRBJ2-7
d_call: TRBD2
cdr3_aa: CASSQAAPLAGRGGEQYF
cdr3_nt: TGCGCCAGCAGCCAAGCGGCTCCTCTAGCGGGAAGAGGAGGAGAGCAGTACTTC

clone_size: NA
v_call: TRBV6-1
j_call: TRBJ1-3
d_call: NA
cdr3_aa: CASSGTLHSGNTIYF
cdr3_nt: TGTGCCAGCAGTGGCACTCTCCACTCTGGAAACACCATATATTTT

clone_size: NA
v_call: TRBV4-2
j_call: TRBJ2-3
d_call: TRBD2
cdr3_aa: CASSHGEGFTDTQYF
cdr3_nt: TGTGCCAGCAGCCATGGGGAGGGGTTCACAGATACGCAGTATTTT

clone_size: NA
v_call: TRBV28
j_call: TRBJ1-2
d_call: TRBD1
cdr3_aa: CASSLGTGTNYGYTF
cdr3_nt: TGTGCCAGCAGTTTGGGGACAGGGACTAACTATGGCTACACCTTC

clone_size: NA
v_call: TRBV21-1
j_call: TRBJ1-2
d_call: NA
cdr3_aa: CASSKQGTGYGYTF
cdr3_nt: TGTGCCAGCAGCAAACAAGGGACAGGGTATGGCTACACCTTC

clone_size: NA
v_call: TRBV5-1
j_call: TRBJ2-5
d_call: NA
cdr3_aa: CASSLEQGTRETQYF
cdr3_nt: TGCGCCAGCAGCTTGGAACAGGGTACCCGCGAGACCCAGTACTTC

clone_size: NA
v_call: TRBV7-2
j_call: TRBJ2-7
d_call: TRBD1
cdr3_aa: CASARGHSYEQYF
cdr3_nt: TGTGCCAGCGCGAGGGGGCACTCCTACGAGCAGTACTTC

clone_size: NA
v_call: TRBV28
j_call: TRBJ2-7
d_call: TRBD2
cdr3_aa: CAAQGGLAGEQYF
cdr3_nt: TGTGCCGCCCAAGGGGGGCTAGCGGGGGAGCAGTACTTC

clone_size: NA
v_call: TRBV28
j_call: TRBJ2-5
d_call: TRBD2
cdr3_aa: CASTLLAGGETQYF
cdr3_nt: TGTGCCAGCACCTTACTAGCGGGAGGTGAGACCCAGTACTTC

clone_size: once
v_call: TRBV5-6
j_call: TRBJ1-4
d_call: TRBD1
cdr3_aa: CASSFRQGADEKLFF
cdr3_nt: TGTGCCAGCAGCTTCCGACAGGGGGCGGATGAAAAACTGTTTTTT

clone_size: NA
v_call: TRBV13
j_call: TRBJ1-3
d_call: NA
cdr3_aa: CASSPTGRGNTIYF
cdr3_nt: TGTGCCAGCAGCCCCACAGGTCGGGGAAACACCATATATTTT

clone_size: NA
v_call: TRBV18
j_call: TRBJ2-7
d_call: NA
cdr3_aa: CASSPTPGDEQYF
cdr3_nt: TGTGCCAGCTCCCCCACCCCAGGCGACGAGCAGTACTTC

clone_size: NA
v_call: TRBV19
j_call: TRBJ1-5
d_call: NA
cdr3_aa: CASSIVEVQGHQPQHF
cdr3_nt: TGTGCCAGTAGTATAGTAGAGGTGCAGGGCCATCAGCCCCAGCATTTT

clone_size: NA
v_call: TRBV29-1
j_call: TRBJ1-1
d_call: NA
cdr3_aa: CSAGRAGDTEAFF
cdr3_nt: TGCAGCGCCGGGAGGGCAGGGGACACTGAAGCTTTCTTT

clone_size: NA
v_call: TRBV5-1
j_call: TRBJ1-1
d_call: NA
cdr3_aa: CASSLAFGGAFNTEAFF
cdr3_nt: TGCGCCAGCAGCTTGGCGTTCGGGGGGGCGTTTAACACTGAAGCTTTCTTT

clone_size: NA
v_call: TRBV28
j_call: TRBJ2-1
d_call: TRBD1
cdr3_aa: CASSDMTGGNEQFF
cdr3_nt: TGTGCCAGCAGTGATATGACAGGGGGCAATGAGCAGTTCTTC

clone_size: NA
v_call: TRBV28
j_call: TRBJ1-2
d_call: NA
cdr3_aa: CASSPTGNYGYTF
cdr3_nt: TGTGCCAGCAGTCCAACAGGGAACTATGGCTACACCTTC

clone_size: once
v_call: TRBV27
j_call: TRBJ2-7
d_call: TRBD1
cdr3_aa: CASSLDRDYEQYF
cdr3_nt: TGTGCCAGCAGTCTGGACAGGGACTACGAGCAGTACTTC

clone_size: NA
v_call: TRBV5-8
j_call: TRBJ2-1
d_call: TRBD2
cdr3_aa: CASSLPSGRGNEQFF
cdr3_nt: TGTGCCAGCAGCTTGCCTAGCGGGAGAGGAAATGAGCAGTTCTTC

clone_size: NA
v_call: TRBV11-2
j_call: TRBJ2-1
d_call: TRBD2
cdr3_aa: CASTFSSGSSYNEQFF
cdr3_nt: TGTGCCAGCACCTTTTCTAGCGGGAGCTCCTACAATGAGCAGTTCTTC

clone_size: NA
v_call: TRBV15
j_call: TRBJ2-5
d_call: NA
cdr3_aa: CATSRFMGEETQYF
cdr3_nt: TGTGCCACCAGCAGGTTCATGGGAGAAGAGACCCAGTACTTC

clone_size: NA
v_call: TRBV7-2
j_call: TRBJ1-5
d_call: TRBD1
cdr3_aa: CASSLDRGGQPQHF
cdr3_nt: TGTGCCAGCAGCCTCGACAGGGGGGGGCAGCCCCAGCATTTT

clone_size: NA
v_call: TRBV29-1
j_call: TRBJ1-1
d_call: NA
cdr3_aa: CSAAGGTNTEAFF
cdr3_nt: TGCAGCGCCGCCGGGGGTACGAACACTGAAGCTTTCTTT

clone_size: NA
v_call: TRBV27
j_call: TRBJ1-1
d_call: TRBD1
cdr3_aa: CASSIKQGAPGAFF
cdr3_nt: TGTGCCAGCAGCATCAAACAGGGGGCGCCGGGGGCTTTCTTT

clone_size: NA
v_call: TRBV7-9
j_call: TRBJ2-7
d_call: TRBD2
cdr3_aa: CASSSRREGLEQYF
cdr3_nt: TGTGCCAGCAGCTCACGGCGGGAGGGCCTCGAGCAGTACTTC

clone_size: NA
v_call: TRBV15
j_call: TRBJ2-6
d_call: TRBD1
cdr3_aa: CATSREQGIGANVLTF
cdr3_nt: TGTGCCACCAGCAGAGAACAGGGGATCGGGGCCAACGTCCTGACTTTC

clone_size: NA
v_call: TRBV5-5
j_call: TRBJ2-7
d_call: TRBD1
cdr3_aa: CASTPQGGQAGYEQYF
cdr3_nt: TGTGCCAGCACCCCCCAGGGGGGACAGGCGGGGTACGAGCAGTACTTC

clone_size: NA
v_call: TRBV28
j_call: TRBJ2-3
d_call: TRBD1
cdr3_aa: CASRTGGLVGDTQYF
cdr3_nt: TGTGCCAGCAGAACAGGGGGCTTGGTTGGAGATACGCAGTATTTT

clone_size: NA
v_call: TRBV5-4
j_call: TRBJ2-7
d_call: TRBD1
cdr3_aa: CASSLTGTGVGQYF
cdr3_nt: TGTGCCAGCAGTTTGACCGGGACAGGGGTAGGGCAGTACTTC

clone_size: NA
v_call: TRBV7-2
j_call: TRBJ1-4
d_call: TRBD1
cdr3_aa: CASSLDKGAGAEKLFF
cdr3_nt: TGTGCCAGCAGCTTAGATAAGGGGGCAGGGGCAGAAAAACTGTTTTTT

clone_size: NA
v_call: TRBV28
j_call: TRBJ1-5
d_call: TRBD1
cdr3_aa: CASSFTGTGQLNQPQHF
cdr3_nt: TGTGCCAGCAGTTTTACGGGGACAGGGCAACTCAATCAGCCCCAGCATTTT

clone_size: NA
v_call: TRBV14
j_call: TRBJ1-5
d_call: NA
cdr3_aa: CASSQLGGNQPQHF
cdr3_nt: TGTGCCAGCAGCCAACTGGGGGGAAATCAGCCCCAGCATTTT

clone_size: NA
v_call: TRBV13
j_call: TRBJ2-7
d_call: TRBD2
cdr3_aa: CASSKTSGRREQYF
cdr3_nt: TGTGCCAGCAGCAAGACTAGCGGACGAAGGGAGCAGTACTTC

clone_size: NA
v_call: TRBV5-6
j_call: TRBJ2-7
d_call: NA
cdr3_aa: CASSQGLGRSYEQYF
cdr3_nt: TGTGCCAGCAGCCAAGGACTGGGGAGATCCTACGAGCAGTACTTC

clone_size: NA
v_call: TRBV4-1
j_call: TRBJ2-7
d_call: NA
cdr3_aa: CASSQDLSGRRTYEQYF
cdr3_nt: TGCGCCAGCAGCCAAGATCTTTCGGGGAGGAGAACCTACGAGCAGTACTTC

clone_size: few
v_call: TRBV19
j_call: TRBJ2-7
d_call: TRBD1
cdr3_aa: CARQKTGDEQYF
cdr3_nt: TGTGCCAGGCAGAAGACAGGGGACGAGCAGTACTTC

clone_size: NA
v_call: TRBV27
j_call: TRBJ2-1
d_call: NA
cdr3_aa: CASSILGQYNEQFF
cdr3_nt: TGTGCCAGCAGTATCTTAGGACAGTACAATGAGCAGTTCTTC

clone_size: NA
v_call: TRBV30
j_call: TRBJ1-1
d_call: TRBD1
cdr3_aa: CAWSGTGWAFF
cdr3_nt: TGTGCCTGGAGTGGGACAGGGTGGGCTTTCTTT

clone_size: NA
v_call: TRBV7-9
j_call: TRBJ2-7
d_call: TRBD1
cdr3_aa: CASSLAGGQGSTYEQYF
cdr3_nt: TGTGCCAGCAGCTTAGCGGGGGGACAGGGCAGTACCTACGAGCAGTACTTC